This T cell receptor (beta chain) originates from a study of blood T cell repertoires in COVID-19. Overall study context: COVID-19 samples collected from the United States, Italy and Spain covered acute and convalescent phases. Sources were T cells, B-cell-depleted T cells, or PBMCs; the material itself was cDNA or gDNA.

As handled by the study authors: Estimation of nucleated cell counts relied on the amplification of reference gene primers. Repertoires were generated with immunoSEQ multiplex PCR, while TCRdb's copy carries only in-frame clones and drops some. V, J and clone size are taken as reported in that table, and D and trimming were inferred from the DNA itself. The sample has 150,000 to 200,000 clones; roughly four fifths are singletons. The J segment lost 3 bases and the V segment lost 4 bases, leaving 7 bases of the junction unmatched. This CDR3 spans 15 amino acids. Germline loops: CDR1 MNHEY, CDR2 SMNVEV (reference sequence).

The rearrangement joins TRBV27 to TRBJ2-3; 7 positions match TRBD1. The TCR was taken from a human donor in a cohort sampled during active COVID-19. Sequencing was performed on peripheral blood. The CDR3 here is CASSYSGQKTDTQYF. CDR3 DNA: TGTGCCAGCAGTTATTCGGGACAGAAAACAGATACGCAGTATTTT.